This T cell receptor beta chain was sequenced in a study of blood T cell repertoires in COVID-19. The protocol was immunoSEQ multiplex PCR, while the TCRdb copy is restricted to in-frame clones and leaves out a portion. The sample lists around 150,000 clones, around 80% occurring once. The CDR3 has 14 amino acids. Trimming took 0 bases from V and 0 from J, leaving 4 bases between them. Germline-derived CDR1 and CDR2 are SGHDT and YYEEEE. This TCR was sampled from a woman aged 45 to 65 in a cohort sampled during active or convalescent COVID-19. Sequencing was performed on peripheral blood. V and J are TRBV5-6 and TRBJ1-3; no firm D call. CDR3 nucleotide sequence: TGTGCCAGCAGCTTGGACAGCTCTGGAAACACCATATATTTT. Its protein product is CASSLDSSGNTIYF.